The T cell receptor (beta chain) under discussion was sequenced for a study of shared clonotypes between healthy human individuals (dated by TCRdb to 2018 to 2020). Notes on the research overall: Two women and three men aged 18 to 49 years were included in the cohort. Per donor, three plates each were used for CD4 naive and CD4 memory, two for CD8 naive, and one for CD8 memory. To estimate repertoire size and how much clonotypes are shared between individuals, the study performed deep sequencing of blood TCR repertoires from a few healthy adults. To increase sequencing depth and limit assay-specific biases, different laboratories used diverse techniques to prepare libraries and sequence TCR repertoires. Between about 0.9 and 10 billion PBMCs per donor were obtained by leukapheresis.

The CDR3 spans 14 residues, from the cysteine through the phenylalanine. Only the CDR3 portion is preserved as DNA: 42 bases, with reading frame beginning at the first base. CDR1 and CDR2, looked up from the germline V gene, are SGHDT and YYEEEE. V loses 5 bases, J loses 4 bases, and the germline ends lie 15 bases apart. Using the deep immunoSEQ assay, multiplex PCR amplified TCR CDR3 regions from genomic DNA. Extracted genomic DNA from each cell subset was distributed evenly across all wells of several immunoSEQ 96-well plates, and each plate was treated as a replicate. For sorted subsets, each replicate PCR was loaded with roughly 200 ng genomic DNA, equivalent to some 27,000 T cell genomes. The purified libraries were quantified using a Qubit 3.0 fluorometer, sized with a Bioanalyzer 2100, and then quantified again using the KAPA Library Quantification kit. Each immunoSEQ 96-well plate was sequenced on its own single-read 150-cycle Illumina NextSeq 550 flow cell. Processing in the source paper ran as follows. Because the immunoSEQ output included only junctional sequences and no quality scores, the filtering could not be the same as the filtering used for full-length reads. Sequences were annotated with PyIR, a Python wrapper for IgBLAST v1.9, using IMGT germline references to assign V/J genes and CDR3. Any read was removed if the V/J assignment was weak (E-value above 1e-6), the CDR3 was missing, or the read contained stop codons, out-of-frame junctions, or ambiguous translated residues. A V3J clonotype was defined by an identical inferred V gene, J gene, and CDR3 amino acid sequence. The percentage overlap between two repertoires was calculated by dividing the number of shared unique clonotypes by the size of the smaller repertoire. RTK rarefaction, the Chao1 estimator, and Recon v2.1 estimates of unobserved clonotypes were used to assess repertoire richness. OLGA was used to compute generation probabilities for all TCRbeta clonotypes that the gDNA method yielded from a few donors. TCRdb provides this immuneACCESS table in a form limited to in-frame rearrangements. Some clones are lacking; in checked studies, under half of them reflect an unresolved V gene, and why the rest are absent is not known. V and J calls and clone size are copied from that table; D and trimming were computed from the DNA. The sample records some 2.1 million clones, 80% to 95% of which are singletons. Less than 2% of the sample is in the top ten clones.

For the CD8 naive samples, CD45RO-negative cells were positively selected for CCR7, yielding a CD45RA+CCR7+ population from which TemRA cells were excluded. Healthy HIV-negative adults with no recently reported acute infections or vaccinations were included as donors. Only Caucasian adults living in Nashville, Tennessee, USA were represented among the donors. Blood was obtained by leukapheresis, after which PBMCs were separated by Ficoll-Histopaque density gradient centrifugation and cryopreserved in liquid nitrogen vapor phase. Purity and quantity of every magnetically sorted T cell population were checked by analytical flow cytometry. Genomic DNA was isolated from every sorted fraction and measured by UV absorbance on a Nanodrop 2000c. Results the study describes overall, beyond this receptor: Sampling was restricted to blood, and TCR repertoires in tissues likely differ from the TCR repertoires found in blood. Incomplete sequencing was indicated by rarefaction of sorted-subset datasets, despite the large sequencing depth. Larger estimated clonotype richness was generally found for naive subsets than for memory subsets. Because the study included a small number of donors, the genetic and exposure-history diversity represented was limited. Sharing across several donors was observed for about 4.8% of naive CD4, around 3.5% of naive CD8, 2% to 2.5% of memory CD4, and around 0.44% of memory CD8 clonotypes. Pairwise subsampling indicated that sequencing depth was expected to affect the degree of clonotype sharing among donors. Clonotypes shared by all four sorted-subset donors showed higher generation probabilities than non-shared clonotypes.

In regard to this clone: It lacks a known antigen. The record has no base qualities; no much larger clone is one base away.

The sample comprised naive CD8+ T cells from PBMCs. The cell subset or site label, read with the paper, signifies: CD45RA+CCR7+. This receptor was taken from a man between 18 and 29 years old in good health. Some clones in this sample may be carry-over from other donors' samples. The chain uses TRBV5-6 and TRBJ2-5; confidence is insufficient to name the D gene. The CDR3 amino acid sequence is: CASSGRKEGETQYF. The nucleotides are TGTGCCAGCAGTGGTAGAAAGGAAGGAGAGACCCAGTACTTC.